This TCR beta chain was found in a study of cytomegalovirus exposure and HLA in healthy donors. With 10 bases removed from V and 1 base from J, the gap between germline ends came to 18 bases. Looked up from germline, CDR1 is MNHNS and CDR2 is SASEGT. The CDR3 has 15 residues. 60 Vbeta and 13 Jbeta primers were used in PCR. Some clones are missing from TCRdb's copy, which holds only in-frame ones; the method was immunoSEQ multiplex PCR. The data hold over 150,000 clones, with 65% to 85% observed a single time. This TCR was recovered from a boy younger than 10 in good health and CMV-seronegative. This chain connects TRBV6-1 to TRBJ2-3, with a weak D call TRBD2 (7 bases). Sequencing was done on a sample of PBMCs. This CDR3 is CATRGARGGTDTQYF. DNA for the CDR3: TGTGCCACCCGGGGGGCCCGAGGTGGCACAGATACGCAGTATTTT.